This TCR beta chain was retrieved from a study of identical twins. Study-level points and caveats: Weaker excess twin sharing was observed in beta out-of-frame sequences. Memory repertoires showed no such pattern, whereas abundant cord blood beta clonotypes carried fewer insertions.

TCRdb redid the calling of the 5' RACE reads with MiXCR, one entry per CDR3 protein. The sample lists approximately 670,000 distinct CDR3 sequences; over 5% were seen once. The V segment lost 1 base and the J segment 3 bases; nucleotides outside the gene matches: 10. This CDR3 has 17 residues. In germline, CDR1 is SGHNT, CDR2 YENEEA. A word on this clonotype: As yet, its antigen is unknown.

The receptor comes from a man younger than 35 in good health. The chain is built from TRBV11-3 and TRBJ2-7; 9 bases match TRBD1. Input material: naive T cells sorted from blood. This CDR3 reads CASSLGPRTGDGYEQYF. The CDR3 coding sequence is TGTGCCAGCAGCTTAGGACCCAGGACAGGGGATGGCTACGAGCAGTACTTC.